The T cell receptor beta chain under discussion was sequenced for a study of blood T cell repertoires in COVID-19. Looking at the study overall: Samples taken during acute and convalescent COVID-19 were collected in the United States, Italy and Spain.

Here immunoSEQ multiplex PCR was the method, and the copy in TCRdb shows in-frame clones only, minus some. The sample records about 100,000 clones, approximately 90% being singletons. The receptor comes from a human donor with active COVID-19. The donor label of this sample is uncertain. Sequencing was performed on peripheral blood.

CDR3 region: CASSSRLAGRPDTQYF. The CDR3 DNA reads as TGTGCCAGCAGCTCCCGACTAGCGGGGAGGCCAGATACGCAGTATTTT. The V gene is TRBV11-3, the J gene TRBJ2-3; 11 nucleotides agree with TRBD2. The CDR3 length is 16 residues. With V trimmed by 4 bases and J by 4 bases, 7 bases remained unmatched. Germline V lookup: CDR1 SGHNT, CDR2 YENEEA.